This passage covers 26 T cell receptor beta chains from one sample sequenced in a study of cytomegalovirus exposure and HLA in healthy donors. Assay used: immunoSEQ multiplex PCR; TCRdb lists only in-frame clones, some missing. The sample comprises some 250,000 clones, roughly 90% of which are singletons, and around 0.34% rests with the top ten. Sequencing was done on a sample of PBMCs. The receptors come from a woman aged 18 to 35 in good health and CMV-seronegative.

The gene calls are TRBV6-1 and TRBJ2-7, with D possibly matching TRBD2 (7 bases). The germline V gene encodes CDR1 MNHNS and CDR2 SASEGT. This CDR3 has 15 residues. V was pared by 4 bases and J by 3 bases, with 16 bases between. The CDR3: CASSVGRGQIYEQYV. The CDR3 DNA is TGTGCCAGCAGTGTCGGGCGGGGGCAGATCTACGAGCAGTACGTC.

V and J are TRBV5-1 and TRBJ1-2; a possible D gene is TRBD1 (5 bases). Deletions cut 7 bases from V and 7 bases from J, with 23 bases between. Germline V gene sequence: CDR1 SGHRS, CDR2 YFSETQ. The CDR3 length is 15 residues. CDR3 nucleotides: TGCGCCAGCTCCTCGGAGGGGTTACCTCTCGGTGGCTACACCTTC. This sequence encodes CASSSEGLPLGGYTF.

V is TRBV6-5 and J is TRBJ1-2; maybe TRBD1 (5 bases). CDR1 MNHEY and CDR2 SVGAGI come from the germline V gene. The CDR3 length is 13 residues. The V gene lost 4 bases and the J gene lost 2 bases, with 8 bases spanning the gap. CDR3 region: CASSLQVNYGYTF. The CDR3 DNA is TGTGCCAGCAGTTTACAGGTGAACTATGGCTACACCTTC.

The chain carries TRBV7-7 and TRBJ2-1; TRBD1 is a possible D gene (5 bases). The CDR3 is made up of 13 amino acids. Per the germline V gene, CDR1 is SSHAT and CDR2 is FNYEAQ (reference sequence). The V gene lost 5 bases and the J gene lost 4 bases, with 9 bases spanning the gap. CDR3 DNA sequence: TGTGCCAGCAGCAGCCAGGGATACAATGAGCAGTTCTTC. This encodes CASSSQGYNEQFF. Combining the CDR3 with reference TRBV7-7 and TRBJ2-1 gives the whole variable domain GAGVSQSPRYKVTKRGQDVTLRCDPISSHATLYWYQQALGQGPEFLTYFNYEAQPDKSGLPSDRFSAERPEGSISTLTIQRTEQRDSAMYRCASSSQGYNEQFFGPGTRLTVL.

The rearrangement links TRBV2 to TRBJ1-2, with 8 nucleotides matching TRBD1. The CDR3 has 13 amino acids. Per the germline V gene, CDR1 is SNHLY and CDR2 is FYNNEI. The V and J ends lost 8 bases and 5 bases, in that order; junction bases with no gene match: 7. The CDR3 DNA sequence: TGTGCCAGCCGATTACAGGGGGATTATGGCTACACCTTC. Protein sequence: CASRLQGDYGYTF.

This chain joins TRBV6-5 and TRBJ2-7, with D unresolved. V lost 2 bases and J 3 bases, leaving 8 bases between the germline ends. The CDR3 is 13 amino acids. In germline, CDR1 is MNHEY, CDR2 SVGAGI. In DNA, the CDR3 is TGTGCCAGCAGTTACGGCCTAAACTACGAGCAGTACGTC. Its translation: CASSYGLNYEQYV.

The chain is built from TRBV5-4 and TRBJ2-4; 11 positions agree with TRBD1. Germline V gives CDR1 SGHNT, CDR2 YYREEE (reference sequence). Germline trimming cut 4 bases from V and 7 bases from J; bases unmatched to any gene: 4. The CDR3 is 14 amino acids. CDR3 bases: TGTGCCAGCAGCACCGGACAGGGGGCGAACATTCAGTACTTC. Its translation: CASSTGQGANIQYF.

The chain combines TRBV2 with TRBJ1-2; the D is unclear. CDR3 length: 14 amino acids. V was pared by 0 bases and J by 4 bases, with 9 bases between. Looked up from germline, CDR1 is SNHLY and CDR2 is FYNNEI. The chain's CDR3 is CASSEANFGYGYTF. CDR3 coding DNA: TGTGCCAGCAGTGAAGCTAATTTCGGCTATGGCTACACCTTC.

This chain joins TRBV18 and TRBJ2-1, with TRBD2 matching over 8 bases. The CDR3 consists of 13 residues. Per the germline V gene, CDR1 is KGHSH and CDR2 is LQKENI. The V and J ends lost 3 bases and 12 bases, in that order; junction bases with no gene match: 7. CDR3 amino acids: CASSPGLDGGQFF. The CDR3 nucleotides are TGTGCCAGCTCACCGGGACTAGACGGTGGGCAGTTCTTC.

This chain connects TRBV7-9 to TRBJ2-2; no clear D gene. Germline CDR1 is SEHNR and CDR2 is FQNEAQ (reference sequence). V lost 2 bases, J lost 0 bases, and 13 bases lay in between. The CDR3 totals 17 residues. The CDR3 sequence is CASSLSIAEPNTGELFF. CDR3 DNA sequence: TGTGCCAGCAGCTTATCGATAGCAGAACCGAACACCGGGGAGCTGTTTTTT.

A note on this clone: Different DNA sequences within this sample yield the same CDR3. The V and J genes are TRBV5-1 and TRBJ2-1, with 9 bases identical to TRBD1. Germline values: CDR1 SGHRS, CDR2 YFSETQ. The CDR3 is made up of 15 amino acids. The V gene end was trimmed by 0 bases and the J gene end by 4 bases; junction bases not matched to a gene: 2. CDR3: CASSLGGQGYNEQFF. Here the CDR3 DNA reads TGCGCCAGCAGCTTGGGAGGACAGGGGTACAATGAGCAGTTCTTC.

The rearrangement joins TRBV27 to TRBJ2-5, with D possibly matching TRBD2 (6 bases). This CDR3 spans 14 amino acids. V lost 3 bases to trimming and J lost 5 bases, with 13 bases between them. Looked up from germline, CDR1 is MNHEY and CDR2 is SMNVEV (reference sequence). CDR3 DNA: TGTGCCAGCAGTTTTGCGGGGCCCGGGGAGACCCAGTACTTC. This encodes CASSFAGPGETQYF.

The rearrangement uses TRBV28 and TRBJ2-7; no clear D gene. This CDR3 has 12 residues. The V end was cut by 5 bases, the J end by 2 bases, with 7 bases between. In germline, CDR1 is MDHEN, CDR2 SYDVKM. The CDR3 loop reads CASSRQAYEQYV. For the CDR3, the DNA is TGTGCCAGCAGTCGGCAGGCCTACGAGCAGTACGTC.

This clone has a single count. The chain combines TRBV7-8 with TRBJ2-7; no reliable D call. V dropped 5 bases and J dropped 4 bases, with 12 bases sitting between them. This CDR3 contains 13 residues. CDR1 and CDR2 from the germline V gene are SGHVS and FQNEAQ. This chain's CDR3 is CASSPRHLYEQYF. In DNA form, the CDR3 reads TGTGCCAGCAGCCCAAGACATCTTTACGAGCAGTACTTC.

A single count supports this clone. The V gene is TRBV12-5, the J gene TRBJ1-1; D may be TRBD1 (6 bases). V lost 1 base, J lost 0 bases, and 9 bases lay in between. The CDR3 has 15 residues. Germline V gene lookup returns CDR1 LGHNT and CDR2 FRNRAP. The CDR3 sequence is CASGLGRGMNTEAFF. Here the CDR3 DNA reads TGTGCTAGTGGTTTGGGCAGGGGAATGAACACTGAAGCTTTCTTT.

The J gene is TRBJ2-1, the V gene TRBV6-1; TRBD1 is a possible D gene (5 bases). The ends were cut back, 4 bases at V and 3 bases at J, with 7 bases in the middle. CDR3 size: 13 residues. From germline, CDR1 is MNHNS and CDR2 SASEGT. The CDR3 region has the DNA TGTGCCAGCAGTGGACAGCTCTACAATGAGCAGTTCTTC. Residues: CASSGQLYNEQFF.

CDR3 in amino acids: CASSYLVGNTIYF. CDR3 bases: TGTGCCAGCAGTTACCTTGTCGGAAACACCATATATTTT. The chain employs TRBV6-6 and TRBJ1-3, with unresolved D. CDR1 and CDR2 (germline): MNHNY, SVGAGI (reference sequence). This CDR3 is 13 amino acids long. V lost 2 bases, J lost 4 bases, and 6 bases lay in between.

This clone occurred a few times. This sequence joins TRBV4-1 and TRBJ1-5, with TRBD1 matching over 7 bases. The trim removed 2 bases at V and 3 bases at J, leaving 7 bases unmatched. There are 16 residues in the CDR3. Germline CDR1 is MGHRA and CDR2 is YSYEKL. CDR3 sequence reads: CASSQHSGTDNQPQHF. DNA for the CDR3: TGCGCCAGCAGCCAACACTCCGGGACAGACAATCAGCCCCAGCATTTT.

J is TRBJ2-7 and V is TRBV5-4, with 9 bases matching TRBD1. CDR1 and CDR2 from the germline V gene are SGHNT and YYREEE (reference sequence). The CDR3 has 16 amino acids. With 4 bases clipped from V and 1 base from J, the junction kept 9 bases outside the gene matches. The chain's CDR3 is CASSRTGTGKSYEQYF. The CDR3 DNA reads TGTGCCAGCAGCCGGACCGGGACAGGGAAATCCTACGAGCAGTACTTC.

The genes are TRBV28 and TRBJ2-1; 10 nucleotides match TRBD2. This CDR3 has 15 residues. After removal of 7 bases from V and 3 bases from J, the junction contained 6 bases not matched to a gene. The germline gives CDR1 MDHEN, CDR2 SYDVKM. The DNA for the CDR3 is TGTGCCAGCATCGGACTAGCGGCGATCTACAATGAGCAGTTCTTC. It codes for CASIGLAAIYNEQFF.

This clone has only a few counts. This chain links TRBV11-3 with TRBJ2-2; TRBD1 is a possible D gene (6 bases). CDR3 size: 15 residues. Germline V gene lookup returns CDR1 SGHNT and CDR2 YENEEA. V dropped 5 bases and J dropped 2 bases, with 12 bases sitting between them. The CDR3 sequence is CASSNKQGNTGELFF. The DNA for the CDR3 is TGTGCCAGCAGCAACAAACAGGGAAACACCGGGGAGCTGTTTTTT.

The rearrangement uses TRBV28 and TRBJ1-6; D perhaps matches TRBD1 (6 bases). The V end was cut by 6 bases, the J end by 5 bases, with 14 bases between. CDR1 and CDR2 (germline): MDHEN, SYDVKM. The CDR3 is 15 amino acids. CDR3 in DNA: TGTGCCAGCAGCATTGGGGGGGCTGATAATTCACCCCTCCACTTT. Protein: CASSIGGADNSPLHF.

The chain has TRBV9 and TRBJ2-5; D is perhaps TRBD1 (5 bases). V was trimmed by 3 bases and J by 3 bases, leaving 12 bases between them. The CDR3 is 14 residues long. CDR1 is SGDLS and CDR2 is YYNGEE in the germline V gene. The CDR3 here is CASSGGRGEETQYF. The CDR3 coding sequence is TGTGCCAGCAGCGGCGGTAGGGGCGAAGAGACCCAGTACTTC.

The chain recombines TRBV2 with TRBJ2-2; the match to TRBD1 covers 9 bases. The CDR3 length is 15 residues. Unmatched junction bases numbered 2, after V lost 3 bases and J lost 3 bases. The germline V gene encodes CDR1 SNHLY and CDR2 FYNNEI. In DNA, the CDR3 is TGTGCCAGCAGTGATGACAGGGGGGACACCGGGGAGCTGTTTTTT. Translated, it gives CASSDDRGDTGELFF.

The chain recombines TRBV7-9 with TRBJ1-1; TRBD1 aligns across 7 bases. The V and J ends lost 4 bases and 7 bases, in that order; junction bases with no gene match: 9. The germline gives CDR1 SEHNR, CDR2 FQNEAQ (reference sequence). The CDR3 loop spans 14 amino acids. In nucleotides, the CDR3 is TGTGCCAGCAGCTCGGGGACAGTTTCCCTTGAAGCTTTCTTT. Amino acid sequence: CASSSGTVSLEAFF. Full variable domain (outside the CDR3, taken from reference TRBV7-9 and TRBJ1-1): DTGVSQNPRHKITKRGQNVTFRCDPISEHNRLYWYRQTLGQGPEFLTYFQNEAQLEKSRLLSDRFSAERPKGSFSTLEIQRTEQGDSAMYLCASSSGTVSLEAFFGQGTRLTVV.

There are a few counts of this clone. The chain recombines TRBV20-1 with TRBJ1-4, with TRBD1 matching over 7 bases. V trimming: 5 bases; J trimming: 13 bases; junction bases outside the gene matches: 7. Germline lookup yields CDR1 DFQATT and CDR2 SNEGSKA (reference sequence). The CDR3 has 11 residues. The CDR3 DNA sequence: TGCAGTGCTGACCCGGGACAGAGACTGTTTTTT. This sequence encodes CSADPGQRLFF.